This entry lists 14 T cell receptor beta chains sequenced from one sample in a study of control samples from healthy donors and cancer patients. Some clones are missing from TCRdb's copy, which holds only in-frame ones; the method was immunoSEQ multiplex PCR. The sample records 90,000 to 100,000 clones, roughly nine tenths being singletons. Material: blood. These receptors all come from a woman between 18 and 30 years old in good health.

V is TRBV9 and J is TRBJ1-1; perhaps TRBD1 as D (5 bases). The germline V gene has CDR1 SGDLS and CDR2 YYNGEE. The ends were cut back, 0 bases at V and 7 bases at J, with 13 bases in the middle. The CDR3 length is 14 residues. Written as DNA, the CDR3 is TGTGCCAGCAGCGTAGTGAGCAGGGCAAGTGAAGCTTTCTTT. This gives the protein CASSVVSRASEAFF. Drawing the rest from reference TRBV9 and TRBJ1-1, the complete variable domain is DSGVTQTPKHLITATGQRVTLRCSPRSGDLSVYWYQQSLDQGLQFLIQYYNGEERAKGNILERFSAQQFPDLHSELNLSSLELGDSALYFCASSVVSRASEAFFGQGTRLTVV.

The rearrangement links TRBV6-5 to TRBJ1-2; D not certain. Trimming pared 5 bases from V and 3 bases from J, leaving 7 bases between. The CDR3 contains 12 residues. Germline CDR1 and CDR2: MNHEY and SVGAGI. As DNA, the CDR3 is TGTGCCAGCAGTACCGCGCACTATGGCTACACCTTC. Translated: CASSTAHYGYTF.

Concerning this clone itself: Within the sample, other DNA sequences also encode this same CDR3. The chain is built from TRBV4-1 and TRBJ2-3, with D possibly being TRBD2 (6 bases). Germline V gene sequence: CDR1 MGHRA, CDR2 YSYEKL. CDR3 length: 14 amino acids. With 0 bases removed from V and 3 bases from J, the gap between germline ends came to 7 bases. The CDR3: CASSQDGGTDTQYF. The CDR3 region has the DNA TGCGCCAGCAGCCAAGATGGAGGGACAGATACGCAGTATTTT.

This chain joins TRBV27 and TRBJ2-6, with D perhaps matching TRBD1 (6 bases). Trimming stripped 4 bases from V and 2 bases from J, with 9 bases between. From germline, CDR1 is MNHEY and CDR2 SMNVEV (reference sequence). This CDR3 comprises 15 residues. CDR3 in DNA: TGTGCCAGCAGTTCGGACAGTCCTGGGGCCAACGTCCTGACTTTC. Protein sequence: CASSSDSPGANVLTF.

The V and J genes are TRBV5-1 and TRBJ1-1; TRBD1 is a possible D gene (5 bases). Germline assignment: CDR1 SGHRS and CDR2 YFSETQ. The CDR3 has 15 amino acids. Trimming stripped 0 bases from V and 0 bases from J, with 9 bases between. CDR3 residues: CASSLATGLNTEAFF. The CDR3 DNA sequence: TGCGCCAGCAGCTTGGCCACAGGATTGAACACTGAAGCTTTCTTT.

Written as DNA, the CDR3 is TGTGCCAGCAGCCCGGTCCAGGGGGTGAGCTATGGCTACACCTTC. This encodes CASSPVQGVSYGYTF. The gene calls are TRBV11-2 and TRBJ1-2; 7 bases are a match to TRBD1. The germline V gene encodes CDR1 SGHAT and CDR2 FQNNGV. This CDR3 has 15 amino acids. The junction had 10 bases not matched to a gene; V was cut back by 5 bases and J by 4 bases.

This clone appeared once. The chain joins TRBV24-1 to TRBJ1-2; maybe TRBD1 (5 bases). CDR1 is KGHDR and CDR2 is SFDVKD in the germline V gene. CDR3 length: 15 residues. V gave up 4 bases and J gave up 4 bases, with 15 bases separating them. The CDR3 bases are TGTGCCACCAGTGACCGCGGACGGGGGTTCTATGGCTACACCTTC. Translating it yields CATSDRGRGFYGYTF.

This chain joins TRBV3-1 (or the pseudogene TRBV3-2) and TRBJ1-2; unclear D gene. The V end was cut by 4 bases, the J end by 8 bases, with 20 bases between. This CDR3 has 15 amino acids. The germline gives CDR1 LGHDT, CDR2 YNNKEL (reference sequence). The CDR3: CASSLNTALGSGYTF. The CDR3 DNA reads TGTGCCAGCAGCCTTAACACCGCTTTGGGGTCAGGCTACACCTTC.

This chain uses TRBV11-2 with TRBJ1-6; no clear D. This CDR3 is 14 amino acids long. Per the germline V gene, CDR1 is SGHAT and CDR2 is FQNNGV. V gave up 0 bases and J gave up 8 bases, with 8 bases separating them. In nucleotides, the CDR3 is TGTGCCAGCAGCTTAGATTTTAGTTATTCACCCCTCCACTTT. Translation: CASSLDFSYSPLHF.

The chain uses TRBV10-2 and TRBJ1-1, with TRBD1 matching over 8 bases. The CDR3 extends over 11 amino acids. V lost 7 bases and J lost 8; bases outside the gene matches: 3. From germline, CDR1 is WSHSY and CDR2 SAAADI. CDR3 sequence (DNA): TGCGCCAGCAAAAGACAGGGGGAAGCTTTCTTT. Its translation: CASKRQGEAFF.

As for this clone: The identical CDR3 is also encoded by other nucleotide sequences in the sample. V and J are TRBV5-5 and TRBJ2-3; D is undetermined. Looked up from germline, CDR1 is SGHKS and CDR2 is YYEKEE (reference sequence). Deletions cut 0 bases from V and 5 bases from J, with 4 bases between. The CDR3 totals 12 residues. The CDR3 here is CASSLDGDTQYF. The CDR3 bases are TGTGCCAGCAGCTTGGATGGAGATACGCAGTATTTT. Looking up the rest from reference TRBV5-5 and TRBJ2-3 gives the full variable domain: DAGVTQSPTHLIKTRGQQVTLRCSPISGHKSVSWYQQVLGQGPQFIFQYYEKEERGRGNFPDRFSARQFPNYSSELNVNALLLGDSALYLCASSLDGDTQYFGPGTRLTVL.

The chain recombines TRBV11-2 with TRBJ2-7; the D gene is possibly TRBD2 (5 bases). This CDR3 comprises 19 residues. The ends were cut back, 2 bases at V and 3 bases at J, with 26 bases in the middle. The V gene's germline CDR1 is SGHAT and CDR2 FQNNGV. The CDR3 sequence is CASSLPSLGLSPLDYEQYF. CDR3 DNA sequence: TGTGCCAGCAGCTTACCTAGCCTAGGTTTGTCGCCATTAGACTACGAGCAGTACTTC.

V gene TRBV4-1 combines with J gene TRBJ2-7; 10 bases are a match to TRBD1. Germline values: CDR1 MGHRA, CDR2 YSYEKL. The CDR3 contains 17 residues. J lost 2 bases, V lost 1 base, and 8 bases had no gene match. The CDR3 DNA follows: TGCGCCAGCAGCCAAGCTCAAGTCGGGACAGGGGCCTACGAGCAGTACTTC. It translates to CASSQAQVGTGAYEQYF.

CDR3 loop: CASPGSSGNTIYF. In DNA, the CDR3 is TGTGCCAGCCCTGGGAGCTCTGGAAACACCATATATTTT. The rearrangement uses TRBV6-8 and TRBJ1-3, with unresolved D. Germline assignment: CDR1 MNHGY and CDR2 SAAAGT. Trimming shortened V by 8 bases and J by 0 bases, and 8 bases separated the two germline ends. This CDR3 is 13 amino acids long.